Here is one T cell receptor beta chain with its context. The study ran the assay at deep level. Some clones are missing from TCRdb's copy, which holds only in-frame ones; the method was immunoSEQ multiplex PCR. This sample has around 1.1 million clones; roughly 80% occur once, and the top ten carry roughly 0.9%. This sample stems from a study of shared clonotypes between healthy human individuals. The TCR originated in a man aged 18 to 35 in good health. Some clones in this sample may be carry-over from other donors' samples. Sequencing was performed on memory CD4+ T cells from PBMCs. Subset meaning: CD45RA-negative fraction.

The CDR3 is CAWSVGIIKTQYF. For the CDR3, the DNA is TGTGCCTGGAGTGTGGGAATCATTAAGACCCAGTACTTC. The chain recombines TRBV30 with TRBJ2-5; no firm D call. The CDR3 has 13 residues. Germline assignment: CDR1 GTSNPN and CDR2 SVGIG (reference sequence). Trimming cost V 0 bases and J 6 bases, with 11 bases left between them. Full variable domain (remainder filled in from reference TRBV30 and TRBJ2-5): SQTIHQWPATLVQPVGSPLSLECTVEGTSNPNLYWYRQAAGRGLQLLFYSVGIGQISSEVPQNLSASRPQDRQFILSSKKLLLSDSGFYLCAWSVGIIKTQYFGPGTRLLVL.